The clone carrying this T cell receptor beta chain was seen repeatedly, ten times or more. Its matching antigen is unknown. Co-extracted RNA and DNA came from around 18-30 mg of unsorted bulk tissue. Each tumor had five separate regions sampled. The data derive from a study of tumor-infiltrating lymphocytes in primary liver carcinoma. For the study at large: Ages ranged from 30 to 69, with HCC or mixed HCC-cholangiocarcinoma. Samples had roughly 3.65 to 8 million productive TCRbeta reads, comparable between tissue types.

General study points: A significantly higher top-250-clone fraction was found in tumors than in blood (p = 0.039).

A primer in the constant region served to generate TCR beta cDNA from about 470 ng of total RNA. Three-round nested multiplex PCR performed with slightly modified ARM-PCR produced the TCR beta libraries. TRBV1-TRBV30 forward primers paired with a C-beta reverse primer were used in the first two PCR rounds, which ran about 11 cycles each. One entry per CDR3 protein results from TCRdb running MiXCR on the multiplex PCR reads. In the table there are roughly 78,000 distinct CDR3 sequences, over 55% of which are singletons. Germline values: CDR1 SGHRS, CDR2 YFSETQ. V dropped 1 base and J dropped 0; count of bases not matched to a gene: 7. This CDR3 spans 16 amino acids.

Sequenced input: liver tumor tissue from sampling region 4. Documented subset: tumor region T4, right-lateral pole. This clonotype was sampled from a woman aged 60-75 years with primary liver carcinoma and hepatitis B virus infection. The chain couples TRBV5-1 to TRBJ2-7; 7 positions agree with TRBD1. This CDR3 reads CASSLLSGDSSYEQYF. In DNA, the CDR3 is TGCGCCAGCAGCTTGCTATCTGGGGACAGCTCCTACGAGCAGTACTTC. Full variable domain (outside the CDR3, taken from reference TRBV5-1 and TRBJ2-7): KAGVTQTPRYLIKTRGQQVTLSCSPISGHRSVSWYQQTPGQGLQFLFEYFSETQRNKGNFPGRFSGRQFSNSRSEMNVSTLELGDSALYLCASSLLSGDSSYEQYFGPGTRLTVT.